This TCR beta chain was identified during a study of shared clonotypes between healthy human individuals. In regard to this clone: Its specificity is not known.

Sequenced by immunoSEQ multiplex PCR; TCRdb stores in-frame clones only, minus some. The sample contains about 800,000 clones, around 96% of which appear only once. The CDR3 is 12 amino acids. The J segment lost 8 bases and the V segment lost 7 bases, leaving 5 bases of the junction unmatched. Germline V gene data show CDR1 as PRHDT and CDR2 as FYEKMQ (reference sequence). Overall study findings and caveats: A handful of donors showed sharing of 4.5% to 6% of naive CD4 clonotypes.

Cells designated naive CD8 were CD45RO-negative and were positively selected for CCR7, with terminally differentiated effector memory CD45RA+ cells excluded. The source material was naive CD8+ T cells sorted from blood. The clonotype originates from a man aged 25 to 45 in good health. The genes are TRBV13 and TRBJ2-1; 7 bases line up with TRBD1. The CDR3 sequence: CASTRGSDEQFF. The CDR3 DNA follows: TGTGCCAGCACCAGGGGGAGTGATGAGCAGTTCTTC.